This T cell receptor beta chain was retrieved from a study of T cells of healthy individuals. TCRdb re-called the 5' RACE reads through MiXCR, storing one row per CDR3 protein. Of about 60,000 distinct CDR3 sequences in the sample, 15% to 20% are singletons; the top ten hold roughly 4.7%. This clonotype came up a few times. This receptor was identified in a human donor in good health.

The CDR3 spells CASSSVTGGAGGEQYF. In nucleotides, the CDR3 is TGTGCCAGCAGTTCTGTGACAGGGGGCGCCGGAGGGGAGCAGTACTTC. J is TRBJ2-7 and V is TRBV12-3 or TRBV12-4, with 10 bases matching TRBD1. The CDR3 has 16 amino acids. V lost 4 bases to trimming and J lost 7 bases; unmatched junction nucleotides: 13.